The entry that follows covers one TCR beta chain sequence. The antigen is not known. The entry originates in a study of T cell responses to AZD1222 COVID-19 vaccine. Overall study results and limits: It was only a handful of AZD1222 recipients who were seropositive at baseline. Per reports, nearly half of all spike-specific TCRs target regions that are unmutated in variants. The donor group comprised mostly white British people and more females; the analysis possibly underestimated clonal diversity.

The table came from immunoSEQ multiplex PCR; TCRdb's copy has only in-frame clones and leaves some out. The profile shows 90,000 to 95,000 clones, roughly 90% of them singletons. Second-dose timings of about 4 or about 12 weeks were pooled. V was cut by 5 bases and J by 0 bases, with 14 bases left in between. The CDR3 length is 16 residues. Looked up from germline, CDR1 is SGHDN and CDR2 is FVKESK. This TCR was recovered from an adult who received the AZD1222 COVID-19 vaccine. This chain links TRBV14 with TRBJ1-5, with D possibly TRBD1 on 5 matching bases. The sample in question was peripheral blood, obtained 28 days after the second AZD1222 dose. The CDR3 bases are TGTGCCAGCAGCTCTCGGGACGGTAATAGCAATCAGCCCCAGCATTTT. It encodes CASSSRDGNSNQPQHF. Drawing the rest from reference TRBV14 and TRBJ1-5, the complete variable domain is EAGVTQFPSHSVIEKGQTVTLRCDPISGHDNLYWYRRVMGKEIKFLLHFVKESKQDESGMPNNRFLAERTGGTYSTLKVQPAELEDSGVYFCASSSRDGNSNQPQHFGDGTRLSIL.